This T cell receptor (beta chain) was captured in a study of PD-1 blockade in classical Hodgkin lymphoma. Trimming took 0 bases from V and 9 from J, leaving 12 bases between them. This CDR3 spans 14 amino acids. CDR1 is LGHNA, CDR2 YNFKEQ, per germline. Study findings and constraints: A significant rise in TCR diversity was seen by C4D1 for CD4+ cells but not for CD8+ cells. Baseline diversity in complete responders resembled that of newly diagnosed patients. Relapsed/refractory patients reportedly had the lowest baseline TCR diversity, below newly diagnosed patients, who were below healthy donors.

Regarding this clone: What it recognizes is unknown.

Method: immunoSEQ multiplex PCR; TCRdb's copy keeps in-frame clones and lacks some. The sample lists under 60,000 clones; about nine tenths were seen once. Time point reported: cycle 4 day 1 (C4D1), after less than 7 weeks of nivolumab. Each patient relapsed following autologous stem cell transplantation, and prior brentuximab vedotin exposure differed. This clonotype was obtained from a human donor with classical Hodgkin lymphoma. The J gene is TRBJ2-1, the V gene TRBV4-2; D is possibly TRBD2 (5 bases). The source material was peripheral blood mononuclear cells (PBMCs), sampled before the fourth cycle of nivolumab. CDR3 sequence reads: CASSQETGSGEQFF. Here the CDR3 DNA reads TGTGCCAGCAGCCAAGAGACGGGGTCGGGTGAGCAGTTCTTC.